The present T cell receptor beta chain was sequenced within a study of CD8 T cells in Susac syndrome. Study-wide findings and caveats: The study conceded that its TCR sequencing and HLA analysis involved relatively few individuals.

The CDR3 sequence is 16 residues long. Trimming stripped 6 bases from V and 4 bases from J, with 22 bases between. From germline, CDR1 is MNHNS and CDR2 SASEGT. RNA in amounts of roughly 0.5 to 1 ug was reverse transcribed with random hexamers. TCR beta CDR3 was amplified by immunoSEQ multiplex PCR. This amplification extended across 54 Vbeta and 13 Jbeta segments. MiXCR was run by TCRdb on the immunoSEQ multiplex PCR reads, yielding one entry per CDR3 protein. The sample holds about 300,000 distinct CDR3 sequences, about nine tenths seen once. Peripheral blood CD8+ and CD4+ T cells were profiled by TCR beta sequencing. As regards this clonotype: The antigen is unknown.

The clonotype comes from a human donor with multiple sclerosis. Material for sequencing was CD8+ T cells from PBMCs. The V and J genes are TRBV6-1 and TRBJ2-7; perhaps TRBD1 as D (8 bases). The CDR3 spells CASSPGQGGGLYEQYF. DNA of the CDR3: TGTGCCAGCAGCCCAGGACAGGGAGGGGGACTTTACGAGCAGTACTTC.